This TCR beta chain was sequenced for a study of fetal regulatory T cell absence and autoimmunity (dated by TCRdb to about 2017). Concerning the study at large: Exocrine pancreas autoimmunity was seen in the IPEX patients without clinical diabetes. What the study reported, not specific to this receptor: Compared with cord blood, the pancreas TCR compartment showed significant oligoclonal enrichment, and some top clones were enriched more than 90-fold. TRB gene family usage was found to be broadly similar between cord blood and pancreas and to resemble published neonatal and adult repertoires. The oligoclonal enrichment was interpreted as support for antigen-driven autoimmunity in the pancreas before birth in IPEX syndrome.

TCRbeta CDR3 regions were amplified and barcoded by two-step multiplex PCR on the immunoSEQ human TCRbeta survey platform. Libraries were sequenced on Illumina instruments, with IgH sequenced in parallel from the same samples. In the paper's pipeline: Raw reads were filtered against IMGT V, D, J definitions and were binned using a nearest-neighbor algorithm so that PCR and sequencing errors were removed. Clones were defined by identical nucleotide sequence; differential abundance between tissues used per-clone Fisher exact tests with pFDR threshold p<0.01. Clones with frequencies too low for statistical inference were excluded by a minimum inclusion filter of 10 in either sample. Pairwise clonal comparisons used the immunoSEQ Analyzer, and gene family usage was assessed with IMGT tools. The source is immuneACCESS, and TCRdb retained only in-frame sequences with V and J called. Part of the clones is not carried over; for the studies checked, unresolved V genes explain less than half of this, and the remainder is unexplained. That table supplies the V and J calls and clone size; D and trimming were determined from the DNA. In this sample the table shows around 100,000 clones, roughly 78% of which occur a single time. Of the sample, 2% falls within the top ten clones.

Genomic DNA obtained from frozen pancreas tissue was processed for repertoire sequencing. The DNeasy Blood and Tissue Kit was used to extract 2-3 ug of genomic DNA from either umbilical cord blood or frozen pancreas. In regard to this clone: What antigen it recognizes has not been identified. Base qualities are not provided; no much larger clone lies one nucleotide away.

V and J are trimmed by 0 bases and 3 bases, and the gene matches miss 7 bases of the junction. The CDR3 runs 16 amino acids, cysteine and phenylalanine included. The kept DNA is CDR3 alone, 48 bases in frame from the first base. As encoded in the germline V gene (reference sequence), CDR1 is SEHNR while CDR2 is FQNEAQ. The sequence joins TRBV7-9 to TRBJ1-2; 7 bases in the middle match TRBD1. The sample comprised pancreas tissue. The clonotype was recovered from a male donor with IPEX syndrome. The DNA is TGTGCCAGCAGCTTAGCCAGGGGGAGGTCTTACTATGGCTACACCTTC. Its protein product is CASSLARGRSYYGYTF.